Listed below are T cell receptor beta chains from one sample, sequenced in a study of blood T cell repertoires in COVID-19. Here immunoSEQ multiplex PCR was the method, and the copy in TCRdb shows in-frame clones only, minus some. The sample lists 190,000 or so clones; about 85% were seen once. Sequencing was performed on PBMCs or T cells enriched from blood (not recorded which). The source is a middle-aged man who had recovered from COVID-19. Each CDR3 is given with its conserved first and last residue. The D gene is left open where the match is weak. The size of a clone is reported for some rows only, either as once, few or many, or as a class for expanded clones.

V: TRBV28
size: once
J: TRBJ1-1
D: TRBD1
DNA: TGTGCCAGCAGTCTAACAGGGGTAGTTGAAGCTTTCTTT
CDR3: CASSLTGVVEAFF

V: TRBV6-2/TRBV6-3
size: NA
J: TRBJ2-7
D: NA
DNA: TGTGCCAGCAGTTTAGCGTTCTACGAGCAGTACTTC
CDR3: CASSLAFYEQYF

V: TRBV5-1
size: NA
J: TRBJ2-7
D: NA
DNA: TGCGCCAGCAGCGCACTAGGCTACGAGCAGTACTTC
CDR3: CASSALGYEQYF

V: TRBV19
size: NA
J: TRBJ2-1
D: NA
DNA: TGTGCCAGTAGGGACTTTCGCGGACCCTACAATGAGCAGTTCTTC
CDR3: CASRDFRGPYNEQFF

V: TRBV5-5
size: NA
J: TRBJ2-3
D: TRBD2
DNA: TGTGCCAGCAGCTTTGGGACTAGCGGGATCCACACAGATACGCAGTATTTT
CDR3: CASSFGTSGIHTDTQYF

V: TRBV10-3
size: NA
J: TRBJ2-7
D: TRBD1
DNA: TGTGCCATCGGCCTAGACAGGGCGACATCCTACGAGCAGTACTTC
CDR3: CAIGLDRATSYEQYF

V: TRBV7-9
size: NA
J: TRBJ1-4
D: TRBD1
DNA: TGTGCCAGCAGCTTAGGTCCGGGACAGGGCGATGAAAAACTGTTTTTT
CDR3: CASSLGPGQGDEKLFF

V: TRBV12-3/TRBV12-4
size: once
J: TRBJ1-1
D: NA
DNA: TGTGCCAGCAGTTGGACAGCGAACACTGAAGCTTTCTTT
CDR3: CASSWTANTEAFF

V: TRBV21-1
size: few
J: TRBJ2-7
D: NA
DNA: TGTGCCAGCAGCAAGACCGGGACAGGGAATGAGCAGTACTTC
CDR3: CASSKTGTGNEQYF

V: TRBV21-1
size: NA
J: TRBJ2-7
D: NA
DNA: TGTGCCAGCAGGCTCGGCGAGCAGTACTTC
CDR3: CASRLGEQYF